The rows below give T cell receptor beta chains drawn from one sample of a study. Via MiXCR, TCRdb re-called the multiplex PCR reads, giving one row per CDR3 protein. The table lists 100 to 150 distinct CDR3 sequences, around 13% of them singletons. What was sequenced was memory CD4+ T cells sorted from blood. The receptor source for this set is a female donor with breast cancer. The CDR3 runs from the conserved cysteine through the conserved F or W. The order of the fields is D gene, J gene, V gene, CDR3 protein. A D gene is named only where the DNA matches it firmly.

TRBD1 | TRBJ1-2 | TRBV12-3/TRBV12-4 | CASSLVGQRNYGYTF
TRBD1 | TRBJ1-2 | TRBV12-3/TRBV12-4 | CASWTGWDGYTF